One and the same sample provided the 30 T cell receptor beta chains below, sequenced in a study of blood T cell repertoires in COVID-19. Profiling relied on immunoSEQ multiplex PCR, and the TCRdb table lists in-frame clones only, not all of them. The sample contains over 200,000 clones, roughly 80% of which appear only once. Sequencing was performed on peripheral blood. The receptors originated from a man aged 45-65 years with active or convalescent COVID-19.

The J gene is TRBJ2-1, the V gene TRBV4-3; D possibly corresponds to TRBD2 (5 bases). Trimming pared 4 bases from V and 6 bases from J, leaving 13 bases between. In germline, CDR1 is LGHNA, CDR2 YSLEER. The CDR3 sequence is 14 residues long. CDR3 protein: CASSPGMVSNEQFF. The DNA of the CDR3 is TGCGCCAGCAGCCCGGGGATGGTTAGCAATGAGCAGTTCTTC.

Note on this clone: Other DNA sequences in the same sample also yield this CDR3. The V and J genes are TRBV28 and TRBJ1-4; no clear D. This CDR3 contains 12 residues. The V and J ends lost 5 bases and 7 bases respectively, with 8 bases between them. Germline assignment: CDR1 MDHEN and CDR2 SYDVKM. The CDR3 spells CASSLSGEKLFF. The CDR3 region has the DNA TGTGCCAGCAGTCTCTCAGGTGAAAAACTGTTTTTT. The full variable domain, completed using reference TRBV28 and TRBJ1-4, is DVKVTQSSRYLVKRTGEKVFLECVQDMDHENMFWYRQDPGLGLRLIYFSYDVKMKEKGDIPEGYSVSREKKERFSLILESASTNQTSMYLCASSLSGEKLFFGSGTQLSVL.

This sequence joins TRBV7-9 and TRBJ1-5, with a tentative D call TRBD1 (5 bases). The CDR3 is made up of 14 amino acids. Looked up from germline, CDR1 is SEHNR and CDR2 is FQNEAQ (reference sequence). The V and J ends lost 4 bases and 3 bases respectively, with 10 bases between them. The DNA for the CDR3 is TGTGCCAGCAGCTCCCCAGGGATCAATCAGCCCCAGCATTTT. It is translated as CASSSPGINQPQHF.

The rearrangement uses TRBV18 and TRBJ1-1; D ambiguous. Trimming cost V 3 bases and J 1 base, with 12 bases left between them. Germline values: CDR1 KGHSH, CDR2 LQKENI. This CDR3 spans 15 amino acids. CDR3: CASSPQDSRNTEAFF. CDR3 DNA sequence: TGTGCCAGCTCACCCCAGGACTCCAGGAACACTGAAGCTTTCTTT.

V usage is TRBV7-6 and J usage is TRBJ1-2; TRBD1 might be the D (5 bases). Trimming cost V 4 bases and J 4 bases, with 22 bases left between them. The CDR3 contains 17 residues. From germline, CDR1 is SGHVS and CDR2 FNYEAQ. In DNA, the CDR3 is TGTGCCAGCAGCTCTGGGGGAGGTATCCTGTCGTTCTATGGCTACACCTTC. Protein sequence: CASSSGGGILSFYGYTF.

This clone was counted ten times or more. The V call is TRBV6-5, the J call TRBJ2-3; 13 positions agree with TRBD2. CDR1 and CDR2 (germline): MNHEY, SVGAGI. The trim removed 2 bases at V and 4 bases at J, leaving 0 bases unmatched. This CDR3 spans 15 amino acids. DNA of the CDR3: TGTGCCAGCAGTTACACTAGCGGGGGGGCAGATACGCAGTATTTT. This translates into CASSYTSGGADTQYF.

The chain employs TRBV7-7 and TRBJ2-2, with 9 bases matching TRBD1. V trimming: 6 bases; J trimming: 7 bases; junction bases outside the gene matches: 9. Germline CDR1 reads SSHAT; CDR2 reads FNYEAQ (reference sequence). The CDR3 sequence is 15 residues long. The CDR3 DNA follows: TGTGCCAGCAGTTTACAGGGGGCGGAGAACGGGGAGCTGTTTTTT. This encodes CASSLQGAENGELFF.

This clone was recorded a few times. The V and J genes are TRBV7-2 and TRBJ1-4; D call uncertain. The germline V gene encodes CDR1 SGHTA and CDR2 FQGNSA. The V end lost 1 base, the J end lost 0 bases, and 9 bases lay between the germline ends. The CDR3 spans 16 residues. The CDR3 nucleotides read TGTGCCAGCAGCTTAGACGGCGGCTCAACTAATGAAAAACTGTTTTTT. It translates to CASSLDGGSTNEKLFF.

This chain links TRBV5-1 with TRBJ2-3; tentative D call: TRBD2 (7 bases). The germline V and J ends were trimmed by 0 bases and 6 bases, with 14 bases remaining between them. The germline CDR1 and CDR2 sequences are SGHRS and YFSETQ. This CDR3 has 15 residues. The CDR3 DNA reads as TGCGCCAGCAGCTTGGGTGGGGGGGCCCCTGATACGCAGTATTTT. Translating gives CASSLGGGAPDTQYF.

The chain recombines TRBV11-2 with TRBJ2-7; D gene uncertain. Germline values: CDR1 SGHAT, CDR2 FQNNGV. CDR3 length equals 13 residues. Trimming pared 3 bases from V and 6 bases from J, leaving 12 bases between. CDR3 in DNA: TGTGCCAGCAGCTTGGCCTCAGGTGCCGAGCAGTACTTC. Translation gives CASSLASGAEQYF.

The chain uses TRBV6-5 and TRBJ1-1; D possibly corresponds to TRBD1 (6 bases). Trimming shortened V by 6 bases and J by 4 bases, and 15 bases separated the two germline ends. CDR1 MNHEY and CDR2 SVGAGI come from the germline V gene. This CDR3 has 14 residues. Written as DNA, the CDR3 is TGTGCCAGCAGAAGACAGGCCCGCGTCACTGAAGCTTTCTTT. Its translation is CASRRQARVTEAFF.

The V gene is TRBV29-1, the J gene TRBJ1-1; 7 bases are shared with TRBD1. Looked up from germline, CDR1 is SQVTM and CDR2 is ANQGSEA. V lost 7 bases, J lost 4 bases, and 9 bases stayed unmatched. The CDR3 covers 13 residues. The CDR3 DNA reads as TGCAGCGCCGAGGAGGGGGCTCGCACTGAAGCTTTCTTT. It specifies CSAEEGARTEAFF.

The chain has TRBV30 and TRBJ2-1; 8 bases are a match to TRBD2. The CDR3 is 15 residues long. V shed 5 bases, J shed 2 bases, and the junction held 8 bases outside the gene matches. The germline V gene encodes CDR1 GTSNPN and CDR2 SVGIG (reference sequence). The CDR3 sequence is CAWDAELAAYNEQFF. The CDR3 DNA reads TGTGCCTGGGATGCCGAACTAGCGGCCTACAATGAGCAGTTCTTC. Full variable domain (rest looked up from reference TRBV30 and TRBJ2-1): SQTIHQWPATLVQPVGSPLSLECTVEGTSNPNLYWYRQAAGRGLQLLFYSVGIGQISSEVPQNLSASRPQDRQFILSSKKLLLSDSGFYLCAWDAELAAYNEQFFGPGTRLTVL.

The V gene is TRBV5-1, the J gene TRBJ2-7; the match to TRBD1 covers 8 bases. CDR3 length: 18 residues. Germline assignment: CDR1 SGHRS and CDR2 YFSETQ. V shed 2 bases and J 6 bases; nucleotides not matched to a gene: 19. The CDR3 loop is CASSFPDRALGKLTEQYF. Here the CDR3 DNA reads TGCGCCAGCAGCTTTCCGGACAGGGCTCTCGGAAAGTTAACCGAGCAGTACTTC.

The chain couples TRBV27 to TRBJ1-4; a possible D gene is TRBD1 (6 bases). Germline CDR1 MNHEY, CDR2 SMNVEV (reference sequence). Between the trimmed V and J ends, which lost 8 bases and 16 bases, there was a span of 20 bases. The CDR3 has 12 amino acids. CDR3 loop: CASGKETGPRFF. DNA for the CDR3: TGTGCCAGCGGGAAGGAGACAGGCCCAAGGTTTTTT.

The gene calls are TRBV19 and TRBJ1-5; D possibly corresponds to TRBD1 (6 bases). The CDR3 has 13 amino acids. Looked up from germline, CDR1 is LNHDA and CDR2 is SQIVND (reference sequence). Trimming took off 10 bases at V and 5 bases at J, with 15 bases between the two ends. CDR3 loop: CAISADSYQPQHF. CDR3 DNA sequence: TGTGCCATTTCGGCGGACAGTTATCAGCCCCAGCATTTT.

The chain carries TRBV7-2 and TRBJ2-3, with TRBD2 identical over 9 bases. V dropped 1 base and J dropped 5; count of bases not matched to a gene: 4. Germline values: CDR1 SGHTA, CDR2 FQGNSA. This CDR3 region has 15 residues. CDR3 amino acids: CASSLVAGAVDTQYF. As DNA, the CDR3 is TGTGCCAGCAGCTTAGTAGCGGGGGCCGTAGATACGCAGTATTTT.

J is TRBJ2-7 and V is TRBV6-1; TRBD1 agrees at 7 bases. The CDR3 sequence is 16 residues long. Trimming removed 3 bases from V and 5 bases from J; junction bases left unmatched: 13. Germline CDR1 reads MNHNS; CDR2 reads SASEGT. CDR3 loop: CASSDPPGQLDHEQYF. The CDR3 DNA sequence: TGTGCCAGCAGTGACCCTCCGGGACAGCTGGACCACGAGCAGTACTTC.

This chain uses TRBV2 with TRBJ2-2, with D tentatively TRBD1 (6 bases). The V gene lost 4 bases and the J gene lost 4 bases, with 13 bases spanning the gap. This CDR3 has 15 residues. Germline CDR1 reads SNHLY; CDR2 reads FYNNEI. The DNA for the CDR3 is TGTGCCAGCAGTGGGTGGGGGCGAGGCACCGGGGAGCTGTTTTTT. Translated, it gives CASSGWGRGTGELFF.

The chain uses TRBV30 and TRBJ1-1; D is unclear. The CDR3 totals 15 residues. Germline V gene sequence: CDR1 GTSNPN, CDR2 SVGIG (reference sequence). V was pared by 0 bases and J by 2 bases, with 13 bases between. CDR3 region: CAWSVLTGGNTEAFF. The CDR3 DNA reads TGTGCCTGGAGTGTACTCACGGGTGGTAACACTGAAGCTTTCTTT.

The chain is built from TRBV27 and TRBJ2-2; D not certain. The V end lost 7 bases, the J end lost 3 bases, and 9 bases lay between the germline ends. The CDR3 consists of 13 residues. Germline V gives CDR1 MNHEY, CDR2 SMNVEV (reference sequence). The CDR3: CASTSLDTGELFF. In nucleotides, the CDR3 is TGTGCCAGCACTTCCCTTGACACCGGGGAGCTGTTTTTT.

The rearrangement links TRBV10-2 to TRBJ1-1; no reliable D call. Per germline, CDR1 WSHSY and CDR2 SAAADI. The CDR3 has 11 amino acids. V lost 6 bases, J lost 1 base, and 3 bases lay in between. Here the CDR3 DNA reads TGCGCCAGCAGACAGAACACTGAAGCTTTCTTT. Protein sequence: CASRQNTEAFF.

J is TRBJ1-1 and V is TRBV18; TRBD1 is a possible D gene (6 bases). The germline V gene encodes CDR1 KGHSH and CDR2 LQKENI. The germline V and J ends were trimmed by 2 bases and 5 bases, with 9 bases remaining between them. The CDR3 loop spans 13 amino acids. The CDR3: CASSPTGSTEAFF. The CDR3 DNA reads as TGTGCCAGCTCACCAACAGGGTCAACTGAAGCTTTCTTT. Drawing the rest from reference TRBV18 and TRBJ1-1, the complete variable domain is NAGVMQNPRHLVRRRGQEARLRCSPMKGHSHVYWYRQLPEEGLKFMVYLQKENIIDESGMPKERFSAEFPKEGPSILRIQQVVRGDSAAYFCASSPTGSTEAFFGQGTRLTVV.

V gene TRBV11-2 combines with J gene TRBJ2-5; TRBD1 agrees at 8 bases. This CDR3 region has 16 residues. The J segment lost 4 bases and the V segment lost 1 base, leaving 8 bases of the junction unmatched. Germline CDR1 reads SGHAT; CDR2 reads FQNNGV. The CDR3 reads CASSLVWQGARETQYF. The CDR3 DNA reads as TGTGCCAGCAGCTTAGTGTGGCAGGGGGCGCGAGAGACCCAGTACTTC.

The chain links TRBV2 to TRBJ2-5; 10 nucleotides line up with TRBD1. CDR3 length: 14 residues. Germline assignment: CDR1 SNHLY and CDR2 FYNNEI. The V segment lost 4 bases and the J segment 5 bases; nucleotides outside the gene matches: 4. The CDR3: CASSGDRGRETQYF. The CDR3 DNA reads TGTGCCAGCAGTGGGGACAGGGGAAGGGAGACCCAGTACTTC.

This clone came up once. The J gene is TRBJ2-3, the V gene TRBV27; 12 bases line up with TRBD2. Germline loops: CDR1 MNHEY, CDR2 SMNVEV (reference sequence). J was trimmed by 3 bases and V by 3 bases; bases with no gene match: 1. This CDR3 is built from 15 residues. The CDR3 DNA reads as TGTGCCAGCAGTTTTCTAGCGGGGGGGACAGATACGCAGTATTTT. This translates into CASSFLAGGTDTQYF.

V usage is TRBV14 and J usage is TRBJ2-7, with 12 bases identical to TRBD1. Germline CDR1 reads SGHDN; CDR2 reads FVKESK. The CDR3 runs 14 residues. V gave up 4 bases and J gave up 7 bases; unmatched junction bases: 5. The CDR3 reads CASSRGQGAREQYF. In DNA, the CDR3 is TGTGCCAGCAGCCGGGGACAGGGGGCGAGGGAGCAGTACTTC.

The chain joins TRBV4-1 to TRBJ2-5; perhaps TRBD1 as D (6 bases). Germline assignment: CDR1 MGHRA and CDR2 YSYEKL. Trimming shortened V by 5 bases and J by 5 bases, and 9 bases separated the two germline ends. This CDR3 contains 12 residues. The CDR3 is CASSNTGETQYF. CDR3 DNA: TGCGCCAGCAGCAACACAGGGGAGACCCAGTACTTC.

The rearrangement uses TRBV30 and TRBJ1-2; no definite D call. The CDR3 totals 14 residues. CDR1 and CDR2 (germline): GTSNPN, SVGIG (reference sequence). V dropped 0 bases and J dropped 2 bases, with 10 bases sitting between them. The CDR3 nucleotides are TGTGCCTGGAGTGTAGGAGGGCCCAACTATGGCTACACCTTC. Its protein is CAWSVGGPNYGYTF.

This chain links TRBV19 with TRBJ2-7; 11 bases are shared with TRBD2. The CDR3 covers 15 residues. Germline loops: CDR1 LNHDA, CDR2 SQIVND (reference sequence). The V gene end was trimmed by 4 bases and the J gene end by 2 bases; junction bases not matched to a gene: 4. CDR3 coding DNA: TGTGCCAGTAGTACTACTAGCGGGGGTACCTACGAGCAGTACTTC. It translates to CASSTTSGGTYEQYF.